The T cell receptor (beta chain) under discussion was sequenced for a study of technical replicates of blood from several donors. Libraries were prepared by immunoSEQ multiplex PCR; TCRdb keeps only in-frame clonotypes and omits some of them. The profile covers some 94,000 clones, with almost 97% appearing a single time and 0.36% taken by the ten largest. After removal of 4 bases from V and 6 bases from J, the junction contained 13 bases not matched to a gene. Germline values: CDR1 SGHRS, CDR2 YFSETQ. The CDR3 is made up of 16 amino acids. V usage is TRBV5-1 and J usage is TRBJ2-7; 10 bases line up with TRBD1. Material for sequencing was T cells isolated from PBMCs. The sequence was collected from a human donor in good health. The CDR3 protein is CASSLSGTGVLSEQYF. CDR3 bases: TGCGCCAGCAGCCTTTCCGGGACAGGGGTTTTGAGCGAGCAGTACTTC.